Listed below are T cell receptor beta chains from one sample, sequenced in a study of shared clonotypes between healthy human individuals. Here immunoSEQ multiplex PCR was the method, and the copy in TCRdb shows in-frame clones only, minus some. There are about 2.3 million clones in the sample; around 92% occur only once, and about 0.36% lies in the top ten. The sequenced sample consisted of naive CD4+ T cells from PBMCs. These receptors came from a man younger than 35 in good health. Some clones in this sample may be carry-over from other donors' samples. Both conserved end residues are trimmed from each CDR3. A D gene is named only where the DNA matches it firmly.

>TRBV28|TRBJ1-5|16|NA
ASSFSPYRPYSNQPQH
>TRBV5-1|TRBJ2-3|11|NA
ASSLDTPTTQY
>TRBV15|TRBJ2-3|15|NA
ATSDPSRGTSTDTQY
>TRBV18|TRBJ1-4|12|NA
ASSPNRDEEKLF
>TRBV6-6|TRBJ2-3|10|NA
ASSVSTDTQY
>TRBV5-1|TRBJ2-5|12|NA
ASSLAGTQETQY
>TRBV19|TRBJ2-1|13|NA
ASSILGGPYNEQF
>TRBV7-6|TRBJ2-7|13|NA
ASSLESGSRYEQY
>TRBV18|TRBJ1-1|11|NA
ASSPSGSSEAF
>TRBV28|TRBJ1-5|10|NA
ASTWVNQPQH
>TRBV6-5|TRBJ2-3|14|TRBD2
ASSYDRLGGADTQY
>TRBV19|TRBJ1-3|12|NA
ASRREAAGNTIY
>TRBV7-2|TRBJ1-5|14|NA
ASSLRSGAGNQPQH
>TRBV28|TRBJ2-1|13|TRBD2
ASSVLAGGPSEQF
>TRBV11-2|TRBJ2-2|13|NA
ASSLWTTNTGELF
>TRBV27|TRBJ2-5|9|NA
ASSTRETQY
>TRBV5-6|TRBJ2-3|13|TRBD1
ASSSLGQGSDTQY
>TRBV9|TRBJ1-2|12|NA
ASSFQTGTYGYT
>TRBV5-1|TRBJ2-7|15|TRBD1
ASSRVRGTDNPYEQY
>TRBV7-8|TRBJ2-3|10|NA
ASSLERNTQY
>TRBV28|TRBJ1-1|12|NA
ASSLRTENTEAF
>TRBV5-1|TRBJ1-2|15|TRBD1
ASSGLQGDSGSDGYT
>TRBV7-2|TRBJ1-2|11|NA
ASSMVGLYGYT
>TRBV11-2|TRBJ2-7|13|NA
ASSPSPGQNYEQY
>TRBV5-4|TRBJ1-1|12|NA
ASSSQTLGAEAF
>TRBV18|TRBJ2-5|12|TRBD2
ASSVTSGEETQY
>TRBV5-4|TRBJ2-5|11|NA
ASSSLGAETQY
>TRBV18|TRBJ2-2|13|TRBD1
ASSPPDRDTGELF
>TRBV4-1|TRBJ2-5|10|NA
ASSLPQETQY
>TRBV7-3|TRBJ2-7|12|TRBD2
ASSLTPTSVEQY
>TRBV28|TRBJ2-7|12|TRBD1
ASSDPTGSYEQY